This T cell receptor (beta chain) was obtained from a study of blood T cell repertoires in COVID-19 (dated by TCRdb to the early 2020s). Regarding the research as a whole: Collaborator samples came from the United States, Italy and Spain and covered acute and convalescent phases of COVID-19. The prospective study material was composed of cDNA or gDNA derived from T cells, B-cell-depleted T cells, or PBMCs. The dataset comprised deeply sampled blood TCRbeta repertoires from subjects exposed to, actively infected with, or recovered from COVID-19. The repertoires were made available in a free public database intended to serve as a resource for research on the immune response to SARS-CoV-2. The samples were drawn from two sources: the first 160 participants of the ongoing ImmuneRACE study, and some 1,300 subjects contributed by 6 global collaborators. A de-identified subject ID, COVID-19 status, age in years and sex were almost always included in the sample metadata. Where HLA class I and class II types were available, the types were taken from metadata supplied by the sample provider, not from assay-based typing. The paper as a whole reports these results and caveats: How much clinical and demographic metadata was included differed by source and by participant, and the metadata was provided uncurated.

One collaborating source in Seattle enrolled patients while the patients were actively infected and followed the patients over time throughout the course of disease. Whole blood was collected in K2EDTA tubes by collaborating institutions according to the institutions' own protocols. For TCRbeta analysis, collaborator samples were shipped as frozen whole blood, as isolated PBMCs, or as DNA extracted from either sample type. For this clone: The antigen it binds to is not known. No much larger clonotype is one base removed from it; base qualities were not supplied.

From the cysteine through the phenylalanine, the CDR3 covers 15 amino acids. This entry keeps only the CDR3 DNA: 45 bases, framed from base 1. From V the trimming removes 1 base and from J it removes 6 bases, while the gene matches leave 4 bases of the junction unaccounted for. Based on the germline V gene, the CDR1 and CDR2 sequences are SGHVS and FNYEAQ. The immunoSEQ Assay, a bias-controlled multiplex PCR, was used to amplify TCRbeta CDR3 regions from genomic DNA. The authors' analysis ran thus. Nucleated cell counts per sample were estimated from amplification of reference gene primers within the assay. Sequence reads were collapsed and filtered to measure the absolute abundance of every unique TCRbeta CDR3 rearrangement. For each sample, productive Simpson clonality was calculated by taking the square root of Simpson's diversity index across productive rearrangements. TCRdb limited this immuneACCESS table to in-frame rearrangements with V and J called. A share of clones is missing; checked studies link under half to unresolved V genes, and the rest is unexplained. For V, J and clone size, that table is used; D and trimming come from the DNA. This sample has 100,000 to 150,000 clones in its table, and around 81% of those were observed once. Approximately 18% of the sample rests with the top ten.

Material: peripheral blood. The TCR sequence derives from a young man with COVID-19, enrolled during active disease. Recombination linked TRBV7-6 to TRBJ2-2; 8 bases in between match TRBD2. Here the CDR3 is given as CASSLGGGPAGELFF. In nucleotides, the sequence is TGTGCCAGCAGCTTAGGCGGGGGGCCGGCCGGGGAGCTGTTTTTT.